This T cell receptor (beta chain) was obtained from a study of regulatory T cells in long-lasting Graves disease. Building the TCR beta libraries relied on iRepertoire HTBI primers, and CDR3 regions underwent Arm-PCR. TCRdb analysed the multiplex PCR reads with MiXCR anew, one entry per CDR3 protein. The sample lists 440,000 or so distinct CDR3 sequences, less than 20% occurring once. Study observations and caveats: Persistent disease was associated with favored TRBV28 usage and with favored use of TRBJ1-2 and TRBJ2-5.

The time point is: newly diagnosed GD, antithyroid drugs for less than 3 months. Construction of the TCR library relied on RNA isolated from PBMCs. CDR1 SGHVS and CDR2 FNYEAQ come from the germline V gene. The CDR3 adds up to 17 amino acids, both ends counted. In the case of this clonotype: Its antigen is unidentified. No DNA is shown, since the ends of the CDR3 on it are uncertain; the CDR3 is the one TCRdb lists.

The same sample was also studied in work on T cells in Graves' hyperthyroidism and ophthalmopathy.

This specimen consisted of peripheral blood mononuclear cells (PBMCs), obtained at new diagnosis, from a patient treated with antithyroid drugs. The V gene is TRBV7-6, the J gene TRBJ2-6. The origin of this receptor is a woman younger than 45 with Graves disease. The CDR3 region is CASSLVGSGSGANVPTF.